This T cell receptor (beta chain) was found in a study of T cell repertoires in cytomegalovirus infection. In the study overall: Through public TCR beta signatures, both CMV infection and matching HLA type were indicated.

CDR1 and CDR2 from the germline V gene are MDHEN and SYDVKM. The CDR3 is 14 amino acids. The V end was cut by 7 bases, the J end by 7 bases, with 16 bases between. TCRdb redid the calling of the reads with MiXCR, one entry per CDR3 protein. The table shows roughly 230,000 distinct CDR3 sequences, with around 6.6% occurring only once. This clonotype was observed many times. The V call is TRBV28, the J call TRBJ2-2, with D tentatively TRBD1 (6 bases). This clonotype was obtained from a human donor in good health (CMV status not recorded). Some clones in this sample may be carry-over from other donors' samples. What was sequenced was PBMCs. CDR3 amino acids: CASIDRTKGGELFF. The CDR3 DNA reads TGTGCCAGCATTGACAGGACAAAAGGCGGGGAGCTGTTTTTT. Based on the CDR3 plus reference TRBV28 and TRBJ2-2, the full variable domain is DVKVTQSSRYLVKRTGEKVFLECVQDMDHENMFWYRQDPGLGLRLIYFSYDVKMKEKGDIPEGYSVSREKKERFSLILESASTNQTSMYLCASIDRTKGGELFFGEGSRLTVL.